Presented here are 13 T cell receptor beta chains from one specimen sequenced in a study of blood T cell repertoires in COVID-19. The assay was immunoSEQ multiplex PCR, and TCRdb's table has in-frame clones only and misses some. The data contain under 300,000 clones, 83% of them singletons. Sequencing was performed on peripheral blood. These receptors were obtained from a woman between 50 and 59 years old who had recovered from COVID-19.

J is TRBJ1-1 and V is TRBV29-1; TRBD1 is a possible D gene (6 bases). The germline V gene encodes CDR1 SQVTM and CDR2 ANQGSEA. The CDR3 runs to 17 residues. The V gene lost 0 bases and the J gene lost 0 bases, with 17 bases spanning the gap. CDR3 sequence (DNA): TGCAGCGTTGAAGATTTACAGGGTAATTTCATGAACACTGAAGCTTTCTTT. Translating gives CSVEDLQGNFMNTEAFF.

Comments on this clone: This may be a read error, as it is one base from a much larger clone. The gene calls are TRBV6-5 and TRBJ1-2; D might be TRBD1 (5 bases). Germline lookup yields CDR1 MNHEY and CDR2 SVGAGI. Between the trimmed V and J ends, which lost 5 bases and 4 bases, there was a span of 8 bases. This CDR3 region has 12 residues. CDR3 in DNA: TGTGCCAGCAGTCGGGGGGTCTATGGCTACACCTTC. Its translation is CASSRGVYGYTF.

The chain employs TRBV28 and TRBJ2-6, with D possibly matching TRBD1 (5 bases). Germline lookup yields CDR1 MDHEN and CDR2 SYDVKM. Trimming took off 5 bases at V and 2 bases at J, with 10 bases between the two ends. The CDR3 contains 15 residues. The CDR3 is CASSPSGTGANVLTF. Here the CDR3 DNA reads TGTGCCAGCAGTCCCTCAGGGACTGGGGCCAACGTCCTGACTTTC.

This chain links TRBV28 with TRBJ1-1; 7 bases map to TRBD1. Germline V gives CDR1 MDHEN, CDR2 SYDVKM. The CDR3 has 13 residues. The V segment lost 6 bases and the J segment 4 bases; nucleotides outside the gene matches: 5. Written as DNA, the CDR3 is TGTGCCAGCAGACCGACAGGGCCCACTGAAGCTTTCTTT. Its translation: CASRPTGPTEAFF.

The chain is built from TRBV7-8 and TRBJ1-5; D is perhaps TRBD1 (5 bases). Deletions cut 0 bases from V and 6 bases from J, with 12 bases between. Looked up from germline, CDR1 is SGHVS and CDR2 is FQNEAQ. CDR3 length: 15 residues. Here the CDR3 DNA reads TGTGCCAGCAGCTTAGCCGGGCAGGGCGGTCAGCCCCAGCATTTT. Translated, it gives CASSLAGQGGQPQHF.

The genes are TRBV6-2 or TRBV6-3 and TRBJ2-7; 7 nucleotides match TRBD2. V dropped 4 bases and J dropped 3; count of bases not matched to a gene: 9. The CDR3 is made up of 15 amino acids. Germline CDR1 and CDR2: MNHEY and SVGEGT. CDR3: CASSSRLAEYYEQYF. CDR3 DNA sequence: TGTGCCAGCAGTTCCCGCCTAGCGGAATACTACGAGCAGTACTTC.

The J gene is TRBJ2-1, the V gene TRBV30; weak D call: TRBD1 (6 bases). This CDR3 has 14 amino acids. Trimming pared 1 base from V and 8 bases from J, leaving 15 bases between. CDR1 and CDR2 (germline): GTSNPN, SVGIG (reference sequence). The CDR3 DNA reads as TGTGCCTGGAGTGGTGGGGCAGGGGTCGATGAGCAGTTCTTC. Protein product: CAWSGGAGVDEQFF. Variable domain in full (rest from reference TRBV30 and TRBJ2-1): SQTIHQWPATLVQPVGSPLSLECTVEGTSNPNLYWYRQAAGRGLQLLFYSVGIGQISSEVPQNLSASRPQDRQFILSSKKLLLSDSGFYLCAWSGGAGVDEQFFGPGTRLTVL.

This clone was recorded only once. The chain links TRBV18 to TRBJ2-5; possibly TRBD2 for D (5 bases). Germline V lookup: CDR1 KGHSH, CDR2 LQKENI. CDR3 length equals 14 residues. Trimming removed 3 bases at V and 3 bases at J, with 11 bases between. In DNA form, the CDR3 reads TGTGCCAGCTCACCGGGAGCGGCCGAAGAGACCCAGTACTTC. Protein: CASSPGAAEETQYF.

At least ten counts were recorded for this clone. The chain employs TRBV5-6 and TRBJ1-1; a weak D match, TRBD1 (5 bases). The V gene lost 0 bases and the J gene lost 5 bases, with 14 bases spanning the gap. The CDR3 totals 15 residues. Per germline, CDR1 SGHDT and CDR2 YYEEEE. CDR3 protein: CASSLVGGTGTEAFF. The CDR3 DNA sequence: TGTGCCAGCAGCTTGGTTGGGGGGACTGGGACTGAAGCTTTCTTT.

On this clone itself: Other DNA sequences of this sample code for an identical CDR3. V and J are TRBV9 and TRBJ2-3; 7 nucleotides line up with TRBD1. From germline, CDR1 is SGDLS and CDR2 YYNGEE. V trimming: 0 bases; J trimming: 0 bases; junction bases outside the gene matches: 1. CDR3 size: 15 residues. CDR3 in amino acids: CASSVEGASTDTQYF. For the CDR3, the DNA is TGTGCCAGCAGCGTAGAGGGGGCTAGCACAGATACGCAGTATTTT.

The chain recombines TRBV6-2 or TRBV6-3 with TRBJ2-7, with 10 nucleotides matching TRBD2. Germline V gene sequence: CDR1 MNHEY, CDR2 SVGEGT. The CDR3 extends over 15 amino acids. Losses at the gene ends were 6 bases for V and 6 bases for J; bases not matched to a gene: 11. The CDR3 bases are TGTGCCAGCAGCATACCGGCCGGGACTAGCGTCGAGCAGTACTTC. Translating gives CASSIPAGTSVEQYF.

This chain links TRBV6-4 with TRBJ2-1; no reliable D call. CDR1 and CDR2 from the germline V gene are MRHNA and SNTAGT. V was cut by 2 bases and J by 2 bases, with 10 bases left in between. The CDR3 sequence is 15 residues long. The CDR3 nucleotides read TGTGCCAGCAGTGACAGCTGGGCGCCCTACAATGAGCAGTTCTTC. As protein: CASSDSWAPYNEQFF.

The chain combines TRBV5-8 with TRBJ1-5; 7 positions match TRBD1. Unmatched junction bases numbered 10, after V lost 4 bases and J lost 0 bases. Germline CDR1 and CDR2: SGHTS and YDEGEE. This CDR3 has 17 amino acids. The CDR3 DNA sequence: TGTGCCAGCAGCCCACAGGGGTTTGGGTATAGCAATCAGCCCCAGCATTTT. This translates into CASSPQGFGYSNQPQHF.